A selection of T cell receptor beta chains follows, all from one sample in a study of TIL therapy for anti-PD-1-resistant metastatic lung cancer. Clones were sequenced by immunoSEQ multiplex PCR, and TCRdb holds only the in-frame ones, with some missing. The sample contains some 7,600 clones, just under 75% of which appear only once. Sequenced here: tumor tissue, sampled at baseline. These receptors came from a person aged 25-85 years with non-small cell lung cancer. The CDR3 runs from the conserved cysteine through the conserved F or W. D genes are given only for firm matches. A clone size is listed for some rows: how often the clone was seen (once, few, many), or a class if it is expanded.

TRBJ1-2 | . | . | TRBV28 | TGTGCCAGCAGTCCAAATGACTATGGCTACACCTTC | CASSPNDYGYTF
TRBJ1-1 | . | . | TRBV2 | TGTGCCAGCAGTCTACACCAGGGATTGCCTGAAGCTTTCTTT | CASSLHQGLPEAFF
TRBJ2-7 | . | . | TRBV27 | TGTGCCAGCAGCCCCCCGGGACATCGGATTGACTACGAGCAGTACTTC | CASSPPGHRIDYEQYF
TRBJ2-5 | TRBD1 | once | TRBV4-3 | TGCGCCAGCAGCCAAGAAACAGGGGGATTGCAAGAGACCCAGTACTTC | CASSQETGGLQETQYF
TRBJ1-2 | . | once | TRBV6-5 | TGTGCCAGCAGCCGAGACAGCTATGGCTACACCTTC | CASSRDSYGYTF
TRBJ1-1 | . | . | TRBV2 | TGTGCCAGCAGTGAAGCGCTACAGCAGAACACTGAAGCTTTCTTT | CASSEALQQNTEAFF
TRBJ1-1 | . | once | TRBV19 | TGTGCCAGTAGACCCGACAGGCTACGTGAAGCTTTCTTT | CASRPDRLREAFF
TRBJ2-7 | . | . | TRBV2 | TGTGCCAGCAGTGAACTTCAAGGGGTCGGGCATTACGAGCAGTACTTC | CASSELQGVGHYEQYF
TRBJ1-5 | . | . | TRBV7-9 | TGTGCCAGCAGCCAGGGTGTCAATCAGCCCCAGCATTTT | CASSQGVNQPQHF
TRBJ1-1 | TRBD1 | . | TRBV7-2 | TGTGCCAGCAGCTTAGTCATGACAGGGGTTGGTGAAGCTTTCTTT | CASSLVMTGVGEAFF
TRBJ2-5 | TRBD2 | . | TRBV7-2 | TGTGCCAGCAGCTTAACTGATGGCGGGGGCCAGTACTTC | CASSLTDGGGQYF
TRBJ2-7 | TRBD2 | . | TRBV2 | TGTGCCAGCGGGTCGGGGGGGCCCTACGAGCAGTACTTC | CASGSGGPYEQYF
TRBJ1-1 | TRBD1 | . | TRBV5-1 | TGCGCCAGCAGCTTGGGGAGACAGGGGAAGGGTCTGGGCACTGAAGCTTTCTTT | CASSLGRQGKGLGTEAFF
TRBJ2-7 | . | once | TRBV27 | TGTGCCAGCAGTCGAGACATCACCTACGAGCAGTACTTC | CASSRDITYEQYF
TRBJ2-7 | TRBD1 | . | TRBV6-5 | TGTGCCAGCAGTTACTCCCCGGGACAGCACGGGGACGAGCAGTACTTC | CASSYSPGQHGDEQYF
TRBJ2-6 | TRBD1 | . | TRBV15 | TGTGCCACCAGCAGACCGGACAGGGCGAGCTCTGGGGCCAACGTCCTGACTTTC | CATSRPDRASSGANVLTF
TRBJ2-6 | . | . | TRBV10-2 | TGCGCCAGCAGTGAGGGAACAGGGAGTTCCAACGTCCTGACTTTC | CASSEGTGSSNVLTF
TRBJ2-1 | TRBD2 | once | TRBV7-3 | TGTGCCAGCAGCCGGACTAGCGGGTCCTACGGTGAGCAGTTCTTC | CASSRTSGSYGEQFF
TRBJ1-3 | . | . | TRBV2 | TGTGCCAGCAGCGGGACCGCCTCTGGAAACACCATATATTTT | CASSGTASGNTIYF
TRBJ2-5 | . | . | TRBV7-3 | TGTGCCAGCAGCTTAACGAACAGTCGGGAGACCCAGTACTTC | CASSLTNSRETQYF
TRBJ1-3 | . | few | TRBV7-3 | TGTGCCAGCAGCTTAACGCCCGGGGACACCATATATTTT | CASSLTPGDTIYF
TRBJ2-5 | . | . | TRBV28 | TGTGCCAGCAGTTTTGGTGGGGGTCAGACCCAGTACTTC | CASSFGGGQTQYF
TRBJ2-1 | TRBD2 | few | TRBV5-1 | TGCGCCAGCAGCTTGGGCGGGGGATACAATGAGCAGTTCTTC | CASSLGGGYNEQFF
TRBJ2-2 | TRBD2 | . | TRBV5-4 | TGTGCCAGCAGCTTGGGCAGCGGGGGGGCCACCGGGGAGCTGTTTTTT | CASSLGSGGATGELFF
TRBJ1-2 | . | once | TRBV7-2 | TGTGCCAGCAGCTTAGGAGGGTCATCGTCTGGCTACACCTTC | CASSLGGSSSGYTF
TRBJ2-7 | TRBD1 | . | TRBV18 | TGTGCCAGCTCACGGGACAGGGGGCTGCCCTACGAGCAGTACTTC | CASSRDRGLPYEQYF
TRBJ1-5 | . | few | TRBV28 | TGTGCCAGCAGTTTACTGGGGGGTCAAAGCAATCAGCCCCAGCATTTT | CASSLLGGQSNQPQHF
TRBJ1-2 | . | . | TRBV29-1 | TGCAGCGGGACCGTTACGGGAGGCTACACCTTC | CSGTVTGGYTF
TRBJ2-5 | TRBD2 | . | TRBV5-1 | TGCGCCAGCGACTTCGAACCTAGCGGGAGGAACCAAGAGACCCAGTACTTC | CASDFEPSGRNQETQYF
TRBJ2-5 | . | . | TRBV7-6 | TGTGCCAGCAGCTTAGGAGTTCCGGGACGCCGGGAGACCCAGTACTTC | CASSLGVPGRRETQYF
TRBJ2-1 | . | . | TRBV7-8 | TGTGCCAGCAGCTCCACGGGGTACAATGAGCAGTTCTTC | CASSSTGYNEQFF
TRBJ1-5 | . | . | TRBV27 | TGTGCCAGCAGTTACAGGGTGGATCAGCCCCAGCATTTT | CASSYRVDQPQHF
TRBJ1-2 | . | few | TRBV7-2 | TGTGCCAGCAGCCGCGCCGGGGACGGATTCTATGGCTACACCTTC | CASSRAGDGFYGYTF
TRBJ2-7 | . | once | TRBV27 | TGTGCCAGCAGTCTCCGTCAAGGTCCCACGAGTGAGCAGTACTTC | CASSLRQGPTSEQYF
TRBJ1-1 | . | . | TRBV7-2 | TGTGCCAGCAGCTTAAATCTCATGACTGAAGCTTTCTTT | CASSLNLMTEAFF
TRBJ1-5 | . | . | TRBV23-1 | TGCGCCAGCAGTCAATCTTCTACCCGGCAACCCCATGGTAGCAATCAGCCCCAGCATTTT | CASSQSSTRQPHGSNQPQHF
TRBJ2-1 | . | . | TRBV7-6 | TGTGCCAGCAGCTTAGATTGGGGACTTGGCAATGAGCAGTTCTTC | CASSLDWGLGNEQFF
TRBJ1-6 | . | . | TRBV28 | TGTGCCAGCAGGGCTCACGACGACTCCTATAATTCACCCCTCCACTTT | CASRAHDDSYNSPLHF
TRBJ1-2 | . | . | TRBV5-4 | TGTGCCAGCAGCTTGGGAGGGGTTGCAAAATCGAACTATGGCTACACCTTC | CASSLGGVAKSNYGYTF
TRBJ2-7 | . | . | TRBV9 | TGTGCCAGCAGCCCACAAGGGGGCGGGAGCTCCTACGAGCAGTACTTC | CASSPQGGGSSYEQYF
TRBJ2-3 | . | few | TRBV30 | TGTGCCTGGAGTGTAGATGATACGCAGTATTTT | CAWSVDDTQYF
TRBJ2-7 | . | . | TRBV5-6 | TGTGCCAGCACTTCCGGGACGGGCTACGAGCAGTACTTC | CASTSGTGYEQYF
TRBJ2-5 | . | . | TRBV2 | TGTGCCAGCGAGCGGGGACACCGAGAGACCCAGTACTTC | CASERGHRETQYF
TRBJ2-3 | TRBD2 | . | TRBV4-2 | TGTGCCAGCAGCTTACGGACTAGCGGCACAGATACGCAGTATTTT | CASSLRTSGTDTQYF
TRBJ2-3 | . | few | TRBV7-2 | TGTGCCAGCAGCTTATCATTTACAGATACGCAGTATTTT | CASSLSFTDTQYF
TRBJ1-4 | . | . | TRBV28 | TGTGCCAGCAGGCCCGCAGGAAACAGGCAAAATGAAAAACTGTTTTTT | CASRPAGNRQNEKLFF
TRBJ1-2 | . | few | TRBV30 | TGTGCCTGGAGTGTAACCGCTTATGGCTACACCTTC | CAWSVTAYGYTF
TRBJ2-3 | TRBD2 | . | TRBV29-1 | TGCAGCGGGACCGTAGCGGGAACCCGCACAGATACGCAGTATTTT | CSGTVAGTRTDTQYF
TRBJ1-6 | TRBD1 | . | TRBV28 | TGTGCCAGCAGTTTAATCCGGACAGGGGGCAATTCACCCCTCCACTTT | CASSLIRTGGNSPLHF
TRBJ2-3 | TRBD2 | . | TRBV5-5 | TGTGCCAGCAGCTTGTCTAGCGGGGGGGCAGTTACGCAGTATTTT | CASSLSSGGAVTQYF
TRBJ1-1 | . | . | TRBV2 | TGTGCCAGCACCCCCTTCCCCGGCGGCACTGAAGCTTTCTTT | CASTPFPGGTEAFF
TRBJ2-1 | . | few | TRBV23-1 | TGCGCCAGCAGTCCACGGGAGATCTACAATGAGCAGTTCTTC | CASSPREIYNEQFF
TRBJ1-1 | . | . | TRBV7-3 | TGTGCCAGCAGCTCCCTTGGTACTGAAGCTTTCTTT | CASSSLGTEAFF
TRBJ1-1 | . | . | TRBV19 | TGTGCCAGTAAACTTACTGAGAACACTGAAGCTTTCTTT | CASKLTENTEAFF
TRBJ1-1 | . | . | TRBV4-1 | TGCGCCAGCAGCCAAGATCAGCGCGTATCCACTGAAGCTTTCTTT | CASSQDQRVSTEAFF
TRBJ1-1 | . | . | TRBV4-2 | TGTGCCAGCAGCCGCGAAATACTGAACACTGAAGCTTTCTTT | CASSREILNTEAFF
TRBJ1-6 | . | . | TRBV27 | TGTGCCAGCAGTTTAAACCCTTATAATTCACCCCTCCACTTT | CASSLNPYNSPLHF